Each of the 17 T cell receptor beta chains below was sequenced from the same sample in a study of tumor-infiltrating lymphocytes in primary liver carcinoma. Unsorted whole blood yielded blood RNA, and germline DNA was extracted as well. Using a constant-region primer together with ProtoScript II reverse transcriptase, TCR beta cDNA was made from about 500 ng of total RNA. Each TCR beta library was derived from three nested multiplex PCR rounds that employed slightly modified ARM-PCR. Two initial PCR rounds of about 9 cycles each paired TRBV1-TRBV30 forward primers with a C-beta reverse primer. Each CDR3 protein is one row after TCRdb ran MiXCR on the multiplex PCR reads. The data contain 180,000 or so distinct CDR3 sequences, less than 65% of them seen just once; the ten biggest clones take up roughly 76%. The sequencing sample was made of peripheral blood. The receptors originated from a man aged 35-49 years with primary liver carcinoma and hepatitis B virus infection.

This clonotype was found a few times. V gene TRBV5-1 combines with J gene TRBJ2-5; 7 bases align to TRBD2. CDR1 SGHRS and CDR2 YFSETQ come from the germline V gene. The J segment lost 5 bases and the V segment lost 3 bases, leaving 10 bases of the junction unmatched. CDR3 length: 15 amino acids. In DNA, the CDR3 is TGCGCCAGCAGCTCGGACGCCGGGAGGTGGGAGACCCAGTACTTC. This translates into CASSSDAGRWETQYF.

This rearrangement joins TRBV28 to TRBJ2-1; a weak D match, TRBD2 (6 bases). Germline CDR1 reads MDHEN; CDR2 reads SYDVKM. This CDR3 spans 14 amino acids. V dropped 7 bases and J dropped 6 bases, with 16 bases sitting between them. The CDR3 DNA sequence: TGTGCCAGCATAGGACTAATCAGAGCCAATGAGCAGTTCTTC. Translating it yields CASIGLIRANEQFF.

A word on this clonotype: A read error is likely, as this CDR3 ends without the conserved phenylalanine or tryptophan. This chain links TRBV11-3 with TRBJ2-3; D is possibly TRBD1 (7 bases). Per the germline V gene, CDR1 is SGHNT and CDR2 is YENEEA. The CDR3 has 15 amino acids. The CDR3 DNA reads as TGTGTCAGCAGCTTAGGGGGCGGGGGCACAGATACGCAGTATCTT. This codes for CVSSLGGGGTDTQYL.

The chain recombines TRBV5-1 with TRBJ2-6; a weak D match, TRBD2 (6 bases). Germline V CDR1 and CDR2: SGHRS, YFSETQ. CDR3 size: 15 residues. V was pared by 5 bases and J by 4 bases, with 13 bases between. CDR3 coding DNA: TGCGCCAGCAGTTCTACTAGCTCGGGGGCCAACGTCCTGACTTTC. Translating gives CASSSTSSGANVLTF.

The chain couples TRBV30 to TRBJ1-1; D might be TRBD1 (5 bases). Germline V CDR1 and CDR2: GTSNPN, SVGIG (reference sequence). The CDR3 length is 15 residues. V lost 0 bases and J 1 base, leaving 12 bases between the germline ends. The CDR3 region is CAWSVRGRPNTEAFF. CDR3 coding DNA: TGTGCCTGGAGTGTACGGGGCAGGCCGAACACTGAAGCTTTCTTT.

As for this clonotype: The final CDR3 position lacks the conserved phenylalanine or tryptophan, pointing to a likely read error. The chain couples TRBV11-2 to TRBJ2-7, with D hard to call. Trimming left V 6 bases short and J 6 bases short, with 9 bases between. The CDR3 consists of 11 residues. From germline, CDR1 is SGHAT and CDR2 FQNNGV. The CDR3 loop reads CASSFGSEQYL. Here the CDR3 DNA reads TGTGCCAGCAGTTTCGGGTCCGAGCAGTACCTC.

In DNA form, the CDR3 reads TGTGCCAGCACCGATGGGGCAGGGTATGGCTACACCTTC. Translated: CASTDGAGYGYTF. J is TRBJ1-2 and V is TRBV28, with TRBD1 as a possible D gene (5 bases). The CDR3 has 13 amino acids. Germline-derived CDR1 and CDR2 are MDHEN and SYDVKM. The V gene lost 7 bases and the J gene lost 5 bases, with 14 bases spanning the gap.

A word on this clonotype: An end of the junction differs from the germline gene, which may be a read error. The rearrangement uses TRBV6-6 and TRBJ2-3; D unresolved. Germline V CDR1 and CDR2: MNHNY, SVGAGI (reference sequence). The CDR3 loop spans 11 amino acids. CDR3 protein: CASGPSDTLYF. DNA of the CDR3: TGTGCCAGCGGGCCCTCGGATACGCTGTATTTT.

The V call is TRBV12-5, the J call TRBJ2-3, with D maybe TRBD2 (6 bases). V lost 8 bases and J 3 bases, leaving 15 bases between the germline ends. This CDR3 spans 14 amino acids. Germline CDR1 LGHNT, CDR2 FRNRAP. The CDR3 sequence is CASSIHGSTDTQYF. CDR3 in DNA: TGTGCTAGTAGTATCCACGGGAGTACAGATACGCAGTATTTT.

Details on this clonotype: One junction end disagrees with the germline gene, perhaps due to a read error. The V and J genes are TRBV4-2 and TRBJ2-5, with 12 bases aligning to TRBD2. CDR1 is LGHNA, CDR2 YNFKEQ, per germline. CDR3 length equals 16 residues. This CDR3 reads CTSSQDMTSGRETQYF. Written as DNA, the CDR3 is TGTACCAGCAGCCAAGATATGACTAGCGGGAGAGAGACCCAGTACTTC.

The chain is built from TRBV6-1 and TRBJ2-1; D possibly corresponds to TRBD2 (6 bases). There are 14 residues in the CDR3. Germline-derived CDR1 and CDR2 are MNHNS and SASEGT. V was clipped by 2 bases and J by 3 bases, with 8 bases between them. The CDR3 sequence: CASSERLDYNEQFF. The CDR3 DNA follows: TGTGCCAGCAGTGAAAGACTAGACTACAATGAGCAGTTCTTC.

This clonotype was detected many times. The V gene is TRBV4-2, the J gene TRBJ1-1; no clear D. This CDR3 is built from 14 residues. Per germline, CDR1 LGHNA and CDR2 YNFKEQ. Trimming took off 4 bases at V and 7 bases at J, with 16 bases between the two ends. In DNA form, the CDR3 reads TGTGCCAGCAGCCTAAAAGAAGACAACCGTGAAGCTTTCTTT. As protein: CASSLKEDNREAFF.

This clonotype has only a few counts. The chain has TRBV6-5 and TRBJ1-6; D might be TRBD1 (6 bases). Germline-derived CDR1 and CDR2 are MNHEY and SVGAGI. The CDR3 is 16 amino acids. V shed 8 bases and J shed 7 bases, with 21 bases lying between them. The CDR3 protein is CASLKRGGFGNSPLHF. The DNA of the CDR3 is TGTGCCAGCCTCAAGCGAGGGGGGTTTGGAAATTCACCCCTCCACTTT.

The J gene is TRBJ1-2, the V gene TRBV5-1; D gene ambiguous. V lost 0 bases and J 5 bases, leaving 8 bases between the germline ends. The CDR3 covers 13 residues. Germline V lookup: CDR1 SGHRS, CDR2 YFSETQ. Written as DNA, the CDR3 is TGCGCCAGCAGCTTGGAGGAAGGATATGGCTACACCTTC. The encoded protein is CASSLEEGYGYTF.

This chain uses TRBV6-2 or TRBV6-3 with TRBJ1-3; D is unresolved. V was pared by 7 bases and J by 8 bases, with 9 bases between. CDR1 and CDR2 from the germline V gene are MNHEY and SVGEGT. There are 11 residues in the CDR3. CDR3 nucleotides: TGTGCCAGCACTTATGGGGACACCATATATTTT. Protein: CASTYGDTIYF.

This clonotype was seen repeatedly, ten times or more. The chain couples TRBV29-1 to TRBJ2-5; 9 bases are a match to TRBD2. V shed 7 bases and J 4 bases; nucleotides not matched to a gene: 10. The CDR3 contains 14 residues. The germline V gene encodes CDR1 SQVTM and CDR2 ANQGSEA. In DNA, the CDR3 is TGCAGCGGTAAAGGCGGGAGGGGTGGAGAGACCCAGTACTTC. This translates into CSGKGGRGGETQYF. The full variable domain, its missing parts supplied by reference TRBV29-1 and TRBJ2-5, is SAVISQKPSRDICQRGTSLTIQCQVDSQVTMMFWYRQQPGQSLTLIATANQGSEATYESGFVIDKFPISRPNLTFSTLTVSNMSPEDSSIYLCSGKGGRGGETQYFGPGTRLLVL.

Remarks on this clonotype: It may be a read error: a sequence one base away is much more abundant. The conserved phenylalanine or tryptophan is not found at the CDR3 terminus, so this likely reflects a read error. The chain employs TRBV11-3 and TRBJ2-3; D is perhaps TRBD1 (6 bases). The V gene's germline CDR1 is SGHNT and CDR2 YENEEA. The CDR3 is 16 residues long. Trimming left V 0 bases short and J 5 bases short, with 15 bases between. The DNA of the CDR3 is TGTGCCAGCAGCTTAGAGGTGGGACAAGCAGGAGATACGCAGTATTAT. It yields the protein CASSLEVGQAGDTQYY.